What follows is one T cell receptor beta chain and its context. What it binds is not known. As to time point: persistent/refractory GD, antithyroid drugs over 5 years with positive TRAb. After RNA was extracted from PBMCs, the TCR library was made from it. Trimming took off 3 bases at V and 4 bases at J, with 13 bases between the two ends. CDR3 length equals 14 residues. The germline gives CDR1 SGHRS, CDR2 YFSETQ. The data stem from a study of regulatory T cells in long-lasting Graves disease. Study summary: Patients met the persistent Graves' disease definition after over 5 years of antithyroid drugs with positive TSH receptor antibodies.

Whole-study findings and limits: Study of thyroid tissue was not done, with only peripheral blood studied.

Building of the TCR beta libraries involved iRepertoire HTBI primers and Arm-PCR of CDR3 regions. TCRdb reprocessed the multiplex PCR reads with MiXCR, giving one entry per CDR3 protein. Among more than 650,000 distinct CDR3 sequences listed, approximately 31% were seen once. The origin of this receptor is a female donor with Graves disease. The starting material was peripheral blood mononuclear cells (PBMCs), obtained when the disease was refractory, from a patient treated with antithyroid drugs. The chain links TRBV5-1 to TRBJ2-5; either TRBD1 or TRBD2 may supply D (5 bases each). The CDR3 loop is CASSSSSGRETQYF. The CDR3 DNA reads TGCGCCAGCAGCTCCAGTTCGGGGCGAGAGACCCAGTACTTC.